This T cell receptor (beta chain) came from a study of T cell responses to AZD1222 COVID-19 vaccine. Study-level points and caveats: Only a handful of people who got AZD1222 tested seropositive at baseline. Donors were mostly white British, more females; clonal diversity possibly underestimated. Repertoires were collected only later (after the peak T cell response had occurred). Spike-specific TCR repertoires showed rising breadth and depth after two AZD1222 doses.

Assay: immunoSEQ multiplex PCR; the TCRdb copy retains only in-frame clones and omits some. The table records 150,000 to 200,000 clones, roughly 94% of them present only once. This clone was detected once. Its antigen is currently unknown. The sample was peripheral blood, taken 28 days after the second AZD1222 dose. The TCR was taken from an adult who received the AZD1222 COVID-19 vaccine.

The CDR3 coding sequence is TGTGCCAGCAGCGGACGCCAGGCGGAAGGCTACACCTTC. The encoded protein is CASSGRQAEGYTF. V usage is TRBV3-1 (or the pseudogene TRBV3-2) and J usage is TRBJ1-2; D not certain. Germline CDR1 reads LGHDT; CDR2 reads YNNKEL (reference sequence). The CDR3 consists of 13 residues. V lost 5 bases, J lost 8 bases, and 15 bases lay in between.